This T cell receptor beta chain was observed in a study of T cells in localized non-small cell lung cancer. The CDR3 sequence is 14 residues long. Per the germline V gene, CDR1 is MNHNY and CDR2 is SVGAGI (reference sequence). Trimming stripped 8 bases from V and 0 bases from J, with 11 bases between. Sequencing used immunoSEQ multiplex PCR; TCRdb keeps in-frame clones, though not all of them. The table records under 45,000 clones, approximately 83% of them present only once. Sequenced material: PBMCs, taken before any cancer treatment. This clonotype originated in a man between 40 and 70 years old with stage II lung adenocarcinoma. V gene TRBV6-6 combines with J gene TRBJ2-1; a possible D gene is TRBD1 (6 bases). The CDR3 coding sequence is TGTGCCAGCGGGGGCCTGAGCTCCTACAATGAGCAGTTCTTC. This codes for CASGGLSSYNEQFF.